This TCR beta chain derives from a study of cytomegalovirus exposure and HLA in healthy donors. CDR3 length: 17 amino acids. V lost 6 bases and J 0 bases, leaving 18 bases between the germline ends. Germline values: CDR1 LNHDA, CDR2 SQIVND (reference sequence). PCR amplification relied on 60 Vbeta primers (plus 13 Jbeta primers). Profiling relied on immunoSEQ multiplex PCR, and the TCRdb table lists in-frame clones only, not all of them. The sample has around 60,000 clones; around 75% are singletons. The source is a man in his forties or fifties in good health and CMV-seropositive. Sequencing used PBMCs. The chain links TRBV19 to TRBJ1-5; D call uncertain. CDR3 region: CASSRKGIGDSNQPQHF. DNA for the CDR3: TGTGCCAGTAGCCGCAAAGGGATCGGGGATAGCAATCAGCCCCAGCATTTT. Together with reference TRBV19 and TRBJ1-5, the CDR3 gives the full variable domain: DGGITQSPKYLFRKEGQNVTLSCEQNLNHDAMYWYRQDPGQGLRLIYYSQIVNDFQKGDIAEGYSVSREKKESFPLTVTSAQKNPTAFYLCASSRKGIGDSNQPQHFGDGTRLSIL.